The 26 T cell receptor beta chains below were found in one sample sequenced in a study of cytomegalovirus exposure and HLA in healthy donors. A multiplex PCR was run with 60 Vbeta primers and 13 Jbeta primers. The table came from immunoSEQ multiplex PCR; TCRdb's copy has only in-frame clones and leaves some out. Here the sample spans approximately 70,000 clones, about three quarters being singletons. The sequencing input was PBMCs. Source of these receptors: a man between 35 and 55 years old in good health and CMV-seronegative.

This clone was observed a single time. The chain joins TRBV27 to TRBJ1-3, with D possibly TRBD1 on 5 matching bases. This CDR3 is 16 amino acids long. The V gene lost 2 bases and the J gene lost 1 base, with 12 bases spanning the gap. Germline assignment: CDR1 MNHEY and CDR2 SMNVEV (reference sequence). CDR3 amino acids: CASSLTLPGSGNTIYF. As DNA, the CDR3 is TGTGCCAGCAGTTTAACTCTACCAGGGTCTGGAAACACCATATATTTT.

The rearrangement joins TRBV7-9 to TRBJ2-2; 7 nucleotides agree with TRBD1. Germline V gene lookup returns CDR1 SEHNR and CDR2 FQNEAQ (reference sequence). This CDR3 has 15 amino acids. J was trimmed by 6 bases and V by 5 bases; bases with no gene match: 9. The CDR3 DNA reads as TGTGCCAGCAGCAACCGCTCGACAGGGCCCGGGGAGCTGTTTTTT. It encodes CASSNRSTGPGELFF.

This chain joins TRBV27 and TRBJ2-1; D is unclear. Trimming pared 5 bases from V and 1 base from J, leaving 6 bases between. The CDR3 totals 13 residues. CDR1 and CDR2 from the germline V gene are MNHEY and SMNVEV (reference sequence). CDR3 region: CASSLGSYNEQFF. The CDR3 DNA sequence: TGTGCCAGCAGTCTCGGGTCCTACAATGAGCAGTTCTTC.

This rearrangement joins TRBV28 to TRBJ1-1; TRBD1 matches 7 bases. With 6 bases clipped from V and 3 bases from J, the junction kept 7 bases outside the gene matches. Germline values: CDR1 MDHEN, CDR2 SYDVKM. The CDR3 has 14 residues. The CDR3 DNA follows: TGTGCCAGCAGCACACAGGGGAAGGACACTGAAGCTTTCTTT. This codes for CASSTQGKDTEAFF.

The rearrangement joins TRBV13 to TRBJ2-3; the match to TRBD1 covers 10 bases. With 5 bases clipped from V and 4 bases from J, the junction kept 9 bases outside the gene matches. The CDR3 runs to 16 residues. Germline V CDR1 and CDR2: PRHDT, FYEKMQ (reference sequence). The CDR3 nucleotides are TGTGCCAGCAGCCCTATGGGACAGGGGTTTTCAGATACGCAGTATTTT. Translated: CASSPMGQGFSDTQYF.

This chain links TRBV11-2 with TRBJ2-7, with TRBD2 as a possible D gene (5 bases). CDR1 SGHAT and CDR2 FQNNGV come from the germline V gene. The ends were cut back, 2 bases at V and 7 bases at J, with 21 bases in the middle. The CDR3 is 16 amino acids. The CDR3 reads CASSLPGMTNSLEQYF. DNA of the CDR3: TGTGCCAGCAGCTTACCCGGGATGACAAACTCTTTGGAGCAGTACTTC.

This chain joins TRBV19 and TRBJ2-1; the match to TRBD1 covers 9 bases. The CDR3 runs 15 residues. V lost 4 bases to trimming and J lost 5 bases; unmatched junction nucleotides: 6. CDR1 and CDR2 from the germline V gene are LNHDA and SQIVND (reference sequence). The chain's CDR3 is CASSTSGQGHNEQFF. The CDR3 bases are TGTGCCAGTAGTACCAGTGGACAGGGGCACAATGAGCAGTTCTTC.

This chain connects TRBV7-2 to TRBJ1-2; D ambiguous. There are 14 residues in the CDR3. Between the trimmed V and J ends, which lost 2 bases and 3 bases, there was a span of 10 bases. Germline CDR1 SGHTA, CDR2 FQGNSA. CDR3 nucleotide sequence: TGTGCCAGCAGCTTATCCGGGGTTCACTATGGCTACACCTTC. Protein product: CASSLSGVHYGYTF.

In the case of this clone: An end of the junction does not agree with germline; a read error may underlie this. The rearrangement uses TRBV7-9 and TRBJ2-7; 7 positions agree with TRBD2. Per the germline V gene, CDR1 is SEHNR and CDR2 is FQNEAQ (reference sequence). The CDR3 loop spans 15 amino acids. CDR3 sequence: CSSSFLEAGSYEQYF. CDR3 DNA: TGTTCCAGCAGCTTTCTTGAAGCGGGATCCTACGAGCAGTACTTC.

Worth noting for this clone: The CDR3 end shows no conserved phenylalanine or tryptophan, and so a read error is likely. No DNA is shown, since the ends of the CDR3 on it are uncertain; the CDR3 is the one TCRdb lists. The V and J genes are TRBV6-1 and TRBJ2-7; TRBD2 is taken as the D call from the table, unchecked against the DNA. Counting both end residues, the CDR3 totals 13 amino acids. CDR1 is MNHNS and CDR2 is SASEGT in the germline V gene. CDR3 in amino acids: CASSEDWTSGPEI.

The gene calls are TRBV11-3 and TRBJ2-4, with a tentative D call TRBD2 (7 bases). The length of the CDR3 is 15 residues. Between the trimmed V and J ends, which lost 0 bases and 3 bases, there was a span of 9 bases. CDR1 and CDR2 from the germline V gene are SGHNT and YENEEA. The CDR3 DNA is TGTGCCAGCAGCTTAGAAGGGGGGGGCAAAAACATTCAGTACTTC. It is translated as CASSLEGGGKNIQYF.

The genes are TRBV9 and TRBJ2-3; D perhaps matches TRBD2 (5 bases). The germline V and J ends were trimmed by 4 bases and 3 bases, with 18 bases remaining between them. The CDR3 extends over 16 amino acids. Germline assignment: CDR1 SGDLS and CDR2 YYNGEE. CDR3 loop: CASSFQSSSGTDTQYF. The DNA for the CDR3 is TGTGCCAGCAGCTTCCAGTCGTCTTCGGGGACAGATACGCAGTATTTT.

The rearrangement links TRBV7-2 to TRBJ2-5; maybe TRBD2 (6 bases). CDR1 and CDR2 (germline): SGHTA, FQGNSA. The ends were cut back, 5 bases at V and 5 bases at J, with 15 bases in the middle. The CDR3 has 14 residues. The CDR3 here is CASSPGPRGETQYF. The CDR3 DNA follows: TGTGCCAGCAGCCCGGGCCCCCGGGGGGAGACCCAGTACTTC.

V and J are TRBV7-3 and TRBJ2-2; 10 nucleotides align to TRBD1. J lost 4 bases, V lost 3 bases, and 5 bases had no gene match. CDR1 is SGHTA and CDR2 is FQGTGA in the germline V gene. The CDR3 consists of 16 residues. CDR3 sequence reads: CASSFSGTGVTGELFF. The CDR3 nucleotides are TGTGCCAGCAGCTTCTCCGGGACAGGGGTCACCGGGGAGCTGTTTTTT.

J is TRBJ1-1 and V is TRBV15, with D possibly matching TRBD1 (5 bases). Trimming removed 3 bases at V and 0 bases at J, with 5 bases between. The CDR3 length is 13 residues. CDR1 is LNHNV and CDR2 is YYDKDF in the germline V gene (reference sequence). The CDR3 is CATSRTVNTEAFF. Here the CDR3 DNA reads TGTGCCACCAGCAGGACAGTGAACACTGAAGCTTTCTTT.

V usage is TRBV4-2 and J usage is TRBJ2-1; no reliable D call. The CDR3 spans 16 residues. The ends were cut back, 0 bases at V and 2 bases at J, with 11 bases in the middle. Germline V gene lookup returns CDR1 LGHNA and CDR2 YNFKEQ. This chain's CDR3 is CASSQEWASTYNEQFF. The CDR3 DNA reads TGTGCCAGCAGCCAAGAGTGGGCGAGTACCTACAATGAGCAGTTCTTC.

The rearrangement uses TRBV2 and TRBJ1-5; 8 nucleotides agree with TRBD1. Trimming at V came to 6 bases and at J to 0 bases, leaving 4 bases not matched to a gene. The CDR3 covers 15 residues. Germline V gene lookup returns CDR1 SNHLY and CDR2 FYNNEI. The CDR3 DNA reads TGTGCCAGCAGACAGGGGGGGCCTAGCAATCAGCCCCAGCATTTT. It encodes CASRQGGPSNQPQHF.

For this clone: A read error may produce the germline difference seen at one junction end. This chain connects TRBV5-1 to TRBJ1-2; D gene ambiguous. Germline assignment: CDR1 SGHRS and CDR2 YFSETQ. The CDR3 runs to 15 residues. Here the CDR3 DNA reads TGTGCCAGCAGCTTGGTCGGTAACGGTCTATATGGCTACACCTTC. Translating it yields CASSLVGNGLYGYTF. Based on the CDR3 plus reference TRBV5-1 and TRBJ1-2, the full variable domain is KAGVTQTPRYLIKTRGQQVTLSCSPISGHRSVSWYQQTPGQGLQFLFEYFSETQRNKGNFPGRFSGRQFSNSRSEMNVSTLELGDSALYLCASSLVGNGLYGYTFGSGTRLTVV.

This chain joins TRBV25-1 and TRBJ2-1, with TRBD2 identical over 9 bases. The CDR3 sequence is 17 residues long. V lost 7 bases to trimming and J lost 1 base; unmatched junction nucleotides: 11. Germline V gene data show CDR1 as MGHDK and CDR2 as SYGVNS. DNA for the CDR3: TGTGCCAGCACCCAATCTGGACTAGCGCCTTCCTACAATGAGCAGTTCTTC. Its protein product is CASTQSGLAPSYNEQFF. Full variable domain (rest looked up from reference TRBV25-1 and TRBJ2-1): EADIYQTPRYLVIGTGKKITLECSQTMGHDKMYWYQQDPGMELHLIHYSYGVNSTEKGDLSSESTVSRIRTEHFPLTLESARPSHTSQYLCASTQSGLAPSYNEQFFGPGTRLTVL.

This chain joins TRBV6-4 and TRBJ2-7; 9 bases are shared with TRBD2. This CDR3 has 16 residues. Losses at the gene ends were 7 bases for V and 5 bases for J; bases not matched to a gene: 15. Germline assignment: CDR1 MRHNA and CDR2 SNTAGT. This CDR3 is CASTSKSPSGTNEQYF. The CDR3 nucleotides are TGTGCCAGCACCTCAAAGTCCCCTAGCGGGACGAACGAGCAGTACTTC.

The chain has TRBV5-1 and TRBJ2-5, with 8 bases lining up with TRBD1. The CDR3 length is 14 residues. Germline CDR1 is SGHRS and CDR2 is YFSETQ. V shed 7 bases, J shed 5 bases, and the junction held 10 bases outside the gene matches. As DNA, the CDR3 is TGCGCCAGCGGACAGGGTAGTAGCGGCGAGACCCAGTACTTC. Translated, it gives CASGQGSSGETQYF.

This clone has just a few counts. In DNA, the CDR3 is TGTGCCAGCTACCCGGCCAGCGGGAGGGCCCAAGAGACCCAGTACTTC. This translates into CASYPASGRAQETQYF. The V and J genes are TRBV5-4 and TRBJ2-5, with 10 bases matching TRBD2. Per germline, CDR1 SGHNT and CDR2 YYREEE (reference sequence). V was clipped by 7 bases and J by 1 base; unmatched bases: 10. CDR3 length equals 16 residues.

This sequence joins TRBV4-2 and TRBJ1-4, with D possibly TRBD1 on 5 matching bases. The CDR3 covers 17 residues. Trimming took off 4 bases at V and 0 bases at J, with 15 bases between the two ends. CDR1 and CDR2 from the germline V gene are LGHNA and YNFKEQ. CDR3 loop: CASSRTPQGATNEKLFF. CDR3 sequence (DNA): TGTGCCAGCAGCCGAACCCCGCAAGGGGCAACTAATGAAAAACTGTTTTTT.

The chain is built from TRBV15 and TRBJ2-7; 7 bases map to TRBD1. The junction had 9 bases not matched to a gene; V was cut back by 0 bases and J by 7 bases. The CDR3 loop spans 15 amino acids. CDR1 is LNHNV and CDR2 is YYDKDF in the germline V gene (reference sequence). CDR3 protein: CATSRDNRGLGEQYF. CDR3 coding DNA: TGTGCCACCAGCAGAGATAACAGGGGCCTGGGGGAGCAGTACTTC.

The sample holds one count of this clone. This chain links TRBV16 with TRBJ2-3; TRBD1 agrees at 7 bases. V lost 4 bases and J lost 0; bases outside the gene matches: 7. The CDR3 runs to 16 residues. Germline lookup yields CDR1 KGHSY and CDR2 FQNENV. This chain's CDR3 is CASSLTGTASTDTQYF. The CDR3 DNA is TGTGCCAGCAGCCTAACCGGGACAGCTAGCACAGATACGCAGTATTTT.

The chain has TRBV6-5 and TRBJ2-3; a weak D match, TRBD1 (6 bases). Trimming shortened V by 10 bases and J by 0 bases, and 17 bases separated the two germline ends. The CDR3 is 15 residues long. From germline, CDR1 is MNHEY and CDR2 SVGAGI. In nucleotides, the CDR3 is TGTGCCACCCAAGCCAGGGGCACTAGCACAGATACGCAGTATTTT. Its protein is CATQARGTSTDTQYF.